One sample yielded the 21 T cell receptor beta chains listed below, sequenced in a study of early T cells in non-severe SARS-CoV-2 infection (dated by TCRdb to 2020 to 2023). The library was prepared using 5' RACE. The sample was run on a NextSeq 500. TCRdb reprocessing: public reads trimmed at Q25 with fastp, clones called with MiXCR, in-frame beta chains kept. Each CDR3 protein gets just one entry, which takes the most common genes and DNA from the rows behind it. In all, the sample holds roughly 42,000 distinct CDR3 sequences, and 9% to 15% of those were seen once. The ten largest clones add up to around 16% of the sample. The specimen sequenced was whole blood. The receptors originated from an adult who was a healthcare worker with PCR-confirmed SARS-CoV-2 infection or an uninfected control (not recorded which).

This clonotype was detected only a few times. The chain combines TRBV28 with TRBJ2-1, with no clear D. The V gene lost 2 bases and the J gene lost 5 bases, with 7 bases spanning the gap. Germline CDR1 and CDR2: MDHEN and SYDVKM. This CDR3 is built from 13 residues. The CDR3 DNA is TGTGCCAGCAGTTTACCTACAGACAATGAGCAGTTCTTC. This codes for CASSLPTDNEQFF.

The chain uses TRBV10-3 and TRBJ2-7; D call uncertain. V dropped 4 bases and J dropped 2 bases, with 18 bases sitting between them. The CDR3 sequence is 16 residues long. Germline CDR1 and CDR2: ENHRY and SYGVKD. The CDR3 loop is CAISGVWTAKTYEQYF. The CDR3 DNA sequence: TGTGCCATCAGTGGGGTCTGGACGGCTAAAACCTACGAGCAGTACTTC.

At least ten counts were recorded for this clonotype. V gene TRBV24-1 combines with J gene TRBJ2-1; possibly TRBD1 or TRBD2 for D (6 bases each). CDR3 length equals 17 residues. Per the germline V gene, CDR1 is KGHDR and CDR2 is SFDVKD. Trimming left V 3 bases short and J 4 bases short, with 18 bases between. CDR3 protein: CATSDPSGVAAYNEQFF. In DNA, the CDR3 is TGTGCCACCAGTGATCCTTCAGGGGTAGCGGCATACAATGAGCAGTTCTTC.

V usage is TRBV2 and J usage is TRBJ2-2; a possible D gene is TRBD2 (6 bases). Germline-derived CDR1 and CDR2 are SNHLY and FYNNEI. Trimming left V 10 bases short and J 7 bases short, with 13 bases between. The CDR3 covers 12 residues. The CDR3 sequence is CATTGDVGELFF. Written as DNA, the CDR3 is TGTGCCACCACGGGAGACGTCGGGGAGCTGTTTTTT.

This clonotype has just a few counts. The gene calls are TRBV6-5 and TRBJ1-1; D is uncertain. The length of the CDR3 is 14 residues. V was trimmed by 2 bases and J by 7 bases, leaving 14 bases between them. In germline, CDR1 is MNHEY, CDR2 SVGAGI. The CDR3 coding sequence is TGTGCCAGCAGTTACGCCTTTGGGTCAATTGAAGCTTTCTTT. Its translation: CASSYAFGSIEAFF.

This clonotype was found many times. The V call is TRBV12-3 or TRBV12-4, the J call TRBJ1-2; maybe TRBD1 (6 bases). V dropped 3 bases and J dropped 6 bases, with 11 bases sitting between them. This CDR3 has 13 amino acids. CDR3 nucleotides: TGTGCCAGCAGTTTCCCCCAGGGGCATGGCTACACCTTC. Encoded protein: CASSFPQGHGYTF.

The chain has TRBV7-2 and TRBJ2-4; 9 positions agree with TRBD2. Germline V gene sequence: CDR1 SGHTA, CDR2 FQGNSA. The CDR3 loop spans 18 amino acids. Trimming at V came to 3 bases and at J to 9 bases, leaving 18 bases not matched to a gene. DNA for the CDR3: TGTGCCAGCAGCTTTACCAACACACAAGCGGGACTAGCACGCATTCAGTACTTC. This gives the protein CASSFTNTQAGLARIQYF.

This clonotype was recorded a few times. The V call is TRBV28, the J call TRBJ2-2; D gene unclear. V dropped 3 bases and J dropped 2 bases, with 4 bases sitting between them. Germline lookup yields CDR1 MDHEN and CDR2 SYDVKM. The length of the CDR3 is 13 residues. In DNA, the CDR3 is TGTGCCAGCAGTTTTCCCAACACCGGGGAGCTGTTTTTT. It translates to CASSFPNTGELFF.

In this sample, this clonotype turned up a few times. The rearrangement uses TRBV6-2 or TRBV6-3 and TRBJ2-6; a weak D match, TRBD1 (5 bases). Between the trimmed V and J ends, which lost 2 bases and 4 bases, there was a span of 18 bases. CDR3 size: 18 residues. CDR1 is MNHEY, CDR2 SVGEGT, per germline. The CDR3 bases are TGTGCCAGCAGTTACCCTCGTCAGGGAATGGTAGGGGCCAACGTCCTGACTTTC. Its translation: CASSYPRQGMVGANVLTF.

The chain joins TRBV11-2 to TRBJ1-1; no clear D. Trimming left V 2 bases short and J 0 bases short, with 7 bases between. The CDR3 is 14 residues long. The germline V gene has CDR1 SGHAT and CDR2 FQNNGV. The DNA for the CDR3 is TGTGCCAGCAGCTTACCGGGTGTGAACACTGAAGCTTTCTTT. Protein sequence: CASSLPGVNTEAFF. Full variable domain (outside the CDR3, taken from reference TRBV11-2 and TRBJ1-1): EAGVAQSPRYKIIEKRQSVAFWCNPISGHATLYWYQQILGQGPKLLIQFQNNGVVDDSQLPKDRFSAERLKGVDSTLKIQPAKLEDSAVYLCASSLPGVNTEAFFGQGTRLTVV.

This clonotype was seen a handful of times. The gene calls are TRBV25-1 and TRBJ2-7; no clear D gene. Trimming took off 6 bases at V and 2 bases at J, with 11 bases between the two ends. Germline CDR1 reads MGHDK; CDR2 reads SYGVNS. The CDR3 is made up of 13 amino acids. This chain's CDR3 is CASRERVTYEQYF. In DNA, the CDR3 is TGTGCCAGCAGGGAAAGGGTTACCTACGAGCAGTACTTC.

This clonotype was counted a few times. The CDR3 is CASSQPMGGGAEAFF. CDR3 in DNA: TGCGCCAGCAGCCAGCCTATGGGCGGAGGCGCTGAAGCTTTCTTT. This rearrangement joins TRBV4-1 to TRBJ1-1; D ambiguous. The CDR3 contains 15 residues. In germline, CDR1 is MGHRA, CDR2 YSYEKL. Deletions cut 3 bases from V and 6 bases from J, with 17 bases between.

This clonotype was picked up many times. V and J are TRBV12-3 or TRBV12-4 and TRBJ2-1, with 10 bases that match TRBD2. There are 15 residues in the CDR3. After removal of 6 bases from V and 6 bases from J, the junction contained 8 bases not matched to a gene. The CDR3 is CASRPLAGAINEQFF. The CDR3 region has the DNA TGTGCCAGCAGGCCTCTAGCGGGAGCTATCAATGAGCAGTTCTTC.

The chain links TRBV7-2 to TRBJ1-6; D unresolved. Looked up from germline, CDR1 is SGHTA and CDR2 is FQGNSA. The CDR3 covers 12 residues. V lost 2 bases and J 9 bases, leaving 5 bases between the germline ends. The CDR3 reads CASSLLGSPLHF. CDR3 nucleotides: TGTGCCAGCAGCTTATTAGGTTCACCCCTCCACTTT.

There are a few counts of this clonotype. The rearrangement uses TRBV18 and TRBJ1-1; weak D call: TRBD1 (6 bases). CDR3 length: 17 residues. Germline loops: CDR1 KGHSH, CDR2 LQKENI. Deletions cut 4 bases from V and 1 base from J, with 19 bases between. DNA for the CDR3: TGTGCCAGCTCACTCTTCCAGAAAAACAGGGCGAACACTGAAGCTTTCTTT. Amino acid sequence: CASSLFQKNRANTEAFF.

This clonotype has only a few counts. The genes are TRBV6-1 and TRBJ1-2; possibly TRBD1 for D (6 bases). The CDR3 contains 14 residues. The germline V and J ends were trimmed by 8 bases and 4 bases, with 17 bases remaining between them. Germline V CDR1 and CDR2: MNHNS, SASEGT. The CDR3 here is CASGYGGYSYGYTF. The CDR3 DNA reads as TGTGCCAGCGGTTATGGGGGCTATAGCTATGGCTACACCTTC.

The chain carries TRBV2 and TRBJ1-2, with 9 bases matching TRBD1. The length of the CDR3 is 14 residues. Germline V lookup: CDR1 SNHLY, CDR2 FYNNEI. With V trimmed by 6 bases and J by 5 bases, 7 bases remained unmatched. The CDR3 protein is CASRPGTGNYGYTF. As DNA, the CDR3 is TGTGCCAGCAGACCCGGGACAGGGAATTATGGCTACACCTTC.

The chain employs TRBV28 and TRBJ2-7; 7 bases map to TRBD2. J lost 6 bases, V lost 2 bases, and 1 base had no gene match. CDR1 and CDR2 (germline): MDHEN, SYDVKM. The CDR3 totals 12 residues. DNA for the CDR3: TGTGCCAGCAGTTTAGCTAGCGGCGAGCAGTACTTC. Protein sequence: CASSLASGEQYF.

The chain links TRBV10-3 to TRBJ1-3; D is uncertain. This CDR3 contains 17 residues. V lost 3 bases and J 0 bases, leaving 15 bases between the germline ends. CDR1 and CDR2 from the germline V gene are ENHRY and SYGVKD. For the CDR3, the DNA is TGTGCCATCAGTGAAGGACTCCAGCTAAGCTCTGGAAACACCATATATTTT. Its protein is CAISEGLQLSSGNTIYF.

This clonotype was counted many times. The chain recombines TRBV28 with TRBJ1-2, with D possibly being TRBD1 (5 bases). The CDR3 extends over 15 amino acids. Trimming removed 1 base at V and 5 bases at J, with 14 bases between. CDR1 is MDHEN and CDR2 is SYDVKM in the germline V gene. CDR3 sequence reads: CASSLLEGPRYGYTF. In DNA, the CDR3 is TGTGCCAGCAGTTTATTGGAGGGGCCGAGGTATGGCTACACCTTC.

The chain uses TRBV4-3 and TRBJ2-5; D is unresolved. Germline V lookup: CDR1 LGHNA, CDR2 YSLEER. CDR3 length equals 13 residues. The V end lost 0 bases, the J end lost 5 bases, and 7 bases lay between the germline ends. The CDR3 coding sequence is TGCGCCAGCAGCCAAGAAATCACGGAGACCCAGTACTTC. Residues: CASSQEITETQYF.